This is a list of T cell receptor beta chains from one sample in a study of shared T cell receptors in the human thymus. Profiling relied on immunoSEQ multiplex PCR, and the TCRdb table lists in-frame clones only, not all of them. The sample has some 640,000 clones, about 87% seen once. The data were also submitted as part of a second study, on human thymus T cells.

Sample: thymocytes. These receptor sequences come from a boy less than two years old with a congenital heart defect. CDR3s include the opening cysteine and the closing phenylalanine or tryptophan. A D gene is named only where the DNA matches it firmly. The size of a clone is reported for some rows only, either as once, few or many, or as a class for expanded clones.

size: NA; V: TRBV5-8; D: NA; J: TRBJ1-1; length: 16; DNA: TGTGCCAGCAGCCCAGGCCCCCGCCGGGGGAACACTGAAGCTTTCTTT; CDR3: CASSPGPRRGNTEAFF
size: NA; V: TRBV27; D: TRBD1; J: TRBJ2-1; length: 17; DNA: TGTGCCAGCAGTGGGGGCGTCCGGGACAGGGGGATGCATGAGCAGTTCTTC; CDR3: CASSGGVRDRGMHEQFF
size: NA; V: TRBV28; D: NA; J: TRBJ2-1; length: 16; DNA: TGTGCCAGCAGCTCCCGGGACACGAGCTCCTACAATGAGCAGTTCTTC; CDR3: CASSSRDTSSYNEQFF
size: NA; V: TRBV21-1; D: NA; J: TRBJ1-1; length: 13; DNA: TGTGCCAGCCAGAAGACGGGGAACACTGAAGCTTTCTTT; CDR3: CASQKTGNTEAFF
size: NA; V: TRBV5-1; D: TRBD1; J: TRBJ2-4; length: 15; DNA: TGCGCCAGCAGACTCGACAGGGAGGCCAAAAACATTCAGTACTTC; CDR3: CASRLDREAKNIQYF
size: once; V: TRBV25-1; D: TRBD1; J: TRBJ1-1; length: 15; DNA: TGTGCCAGCAGTGCCTGGGACAGGCAGGACACTGAAGCTTTCTTT; CDR3: CASSAWDRQDTEAFF
size: few; V: TRBV19; D: NA; J: TRBJ2-1; length: 15; DNA: TGTGCCAGTAGTAGGTCATTAGCAGCATACAATGAGCAGTTCTTC; CDR3: CASSRSLAAYNEQFF
size: NA; V: TRBV19; D: TRBD2; J: TRBJ2-1; length: 16; DNA: TGTGCCAGTAGTATAGATCGCGGGAGCTCCTACAATGAGCAGTTCTTC; CDR3: CASSIDRGSSYNEQFF
size: NA; V: TRBV15; D: TRBD2; J: TRBJ2-1; length: 15; DNA: TGTGCCACCAGCGGGACTAGCGGGTTTTACAATGAGCAGTTCTTC; CDR3: CATSGTSGFYNEQFF
size: once; V: TRBV13; D: NA; J: TRBJ1-1; length: 13; DNA: TGTGCCAGCAGACGGGGGTTCGGCACTGAAGCTTTCTTT; CDR3: CASRRGFGTEAFF
size: NA; V: TRBV19; D: TRBD1; J: TRBJ1-2; length: 17; DNA: TGTGCCAGTAGTATAGCCCGAGTGGACAGGGGACACTATGGCTACACCTTC; CDR3: CASSIARVDRGHYGYTF
size: NA; V: TRBV28; D: NA; J: TRBJ1-5; length: 17; DNA: TGTGCCAGCAGATATCCGGGACACTTCTATAGCAATCAGCCCCAGCATTTT; CDR3: CASRYPGHFYSNQPQHF
size: NA; V: TRBV14; D: TRBD2; J: TRBJ2-7; length: 18; DNA: TGTGCCAGCAGCCAAGAACCCGGACTAGCGGGAGACGGGTACGAGCAGTACTTC; CDR3: CASSQEPGLAGDGYEQYF
size: NA; V: TRBV14; D: NA; J: TRBJ2-7; length: 16; DNA: TGTGCCAGCAGCCATGACCAGGGTACGGGAGCCTACGAGCAGTACTTC; CDR3: CASSHDQGTGAYEQYF
size: NA; V: TRBV10-1; D: TRBD1; J: TRBJ2-4; length: 15; DNA: TGCGCCAGCAGTGAGACAAACAGGGGTGGAAACATTCAGTACTTC; CDR3: CASSETNRGGNIQYF
size: few; V: TRBV18; D: TRBD2; J: TRBJ2-7; length: 15; DNA: TGTGCCAGCTCACCACCGCTAGCGGAGCCCTACGAGCAGTACTTC; CDR3: CASSPPLAEPYEQYF
size: NA; V: TRBV6-1; D: NA; J: TRBJ2-1; length: 14; DNA: TGTGCCAGCACGTGTAAGAGCTCCTACAATGAGCAGTTCTTC; CDR3: CASTCKSSYNEQFF
size: once; V: TRBV6-5; D: TRBD1; J: TRBJ1-2; length: 14; DNA: TGTGCCAGCAGTTCGGGACAGGGAGTGGAAGGCTACACCTTC; CDR3: CASSSGQGVEGYTF
size: NA; V: TRBV5-6; D: NA; J: TRBJ2-2; length: 16; DNA: TGTGCCAGCAGCAGCGGACCCGCGGAGGTCCCCGGGGAGCTGTTTTTT; CDR3: CASSSGPAEVPGELFF
size: NA; V: TRBV5-8; D: TRBD2; J: TRBJ2-1; length: 15; DNA: TGTGCCAGCAGCTTGACTAGCGGGAGCGGGAATGAGCAGTTCTTC; CDR3: CASSLTSGSGNEQFF
size: NA; V: TRBV7-9; D: NA; J: TRBJ1-2; length: 15; DNA: TGTGCCAGCAGCTTAGAGGTGCAGGGTTGGTATGGCTACACCTTC; CDR3: CASSLEVQGWYGYTF
size: NA; V: TRBV5-4; D: TRBD2; J: TRBJ2-1; length: 19; DNA: TGTGCCAGCAGCTTAGGTTGGACTAGCGGACCCGGCTCCTACAATGAGCAGTTCTTC; CDR3: CASSLGWTSGPGSYNEQFF
size: NA; V: TRBV6-1; D: NA; J: TRBJ2-7; length: 16; DNA: TGTGCCAGCAGTGAAGCGCATTGGGGGGGCCGGGGGGAGCAGTACTTC; CDR3: CASSEAHWGGRGEQYF
size: NA; V: TRBV5-1; D: TRBD1; J: TRBJ1-1; length: 15; DNA: TGCGCCAGCAGCCCCGTCGGCAGGGGGAAAACTGAAGCTTTCTTT; CDR3: CASSPVGRGKTEAFF
size: NA; V: TRBV5-4; D: TRBD2; J: TRBJ2-7; length: 19; DNA: TGTGCCAGCAGCTTGCGTACGACTAGCGGGAGGAATCTTCCCTACGAGCAGTACTTC; CDR3: CASSLRTTSGRNLPYEQYF
size: once; V: TRBV28; D: TRBD1; J: TRBJ1-2; length: 20; DNA: TGTGCCAGCCGCCCCTCCGGACAGGGGGCGCCGAGCGAGCTGGGGAATGGCTACACCTTC; CDR3: CASRPSGQGAPSELGNGYTF
size: few; V: TRBV6-4; D: NA; J: TRBJ2-1; length: 15; DNA: TGTGCCAGCAGTGACCTAGCGACCCCCCCCAATGAGCAGTTCTTC; CDR3: CASSDLATPPNEQFF
size: NA; V: TRBV28; D: NA; J: TRBJ2-7; length: 15; DNA: TGTGCCAGCAGGTGTCGAACAGGAACATTCTACGAGCAGTACTTC; CDR3: CASRCRTGTFYEQYF
size: NA; V: TRBV15; D: TRBD2; J: TRBJ2-1; length: 16; DNA: TGTGCCACCAGCAGAGATTGGACTAGCGGTTACAATGAGCAGTTCTTC; CDR3: CATSRDWTSGYNEQFF
size: few; V: TRBV25-1; D: NA; J: TRBJ1-1; length: 13; DNA: TGTGCCAGCAGAGACAGGCCGAACACTGAAGCTTTCTTT; CDR3: CASRDRPNTEAFF
size: NA; V: TRBV6-5; D: NA; J: TRBJ2-2; length: 16; DNA: TGTGCCAGCAGTTACTCGCCGGGGTTGGGTGGCGGGGAGCTGTTTTTT; CDR3: CASSYSPGLGGGELFF
size: NA; V: TRBV15; D: NA; J: TRBJ1-4; length: 15; DNA: TGTGCCACCAGCATTTTCAGGGGTCCTAATGAAAAACTGTTTTTT; CDR3: CATSIFRGPNEKLFF
size: NA; V: TRBV5-4; D: NA; J: TRBJ2-7; length: 15; DNA: TGTGCCAGCAGCTCCTGGACAGAGGAGACCTACGAGCAGTACTTC; CDR3: CASSSWTEETYEQYF
size: NA; V: TRBV18; D: TRBD1; J: TRBJ2-7; length: 16; DNA: TGTGCCAGCTCACCACCGGGGGGACAGGGACCCTACGAGCAGTACTTC; CDR3: CASSPPGGQGPYEQYF
size: NA; V: TRBV5-6; D: NA; J: TRBJ2-7; length: 17; DNA: TGTGCCAGCAGCCCTCCCCCCGGAGGAGGGTTGTACTACGAGCAGTACTTC; CDR3: CASSPPPGGGLYYEQYF
size: NA; V: TRBV29-1; D: NA; J: TRBJ2-3; length: 15; DNA: TGCAGCGTCGCGAACTCGAGTAGCCTCACAGATACGCAGTATTTT; CDR3: CSVANSSSLTDTQYF
size: NA; V: TRBV29-1; D: TRBD2; J: TRBJ2-1; length: 13; DNA: TGCAGCGATGTTGCGGGAGCGGGCGATGAGCAGTTCTTC; CDR3: CSDVAGAGDEQFF
size: NA; V: TRBV7-2; D: NA; J: TRBJ2-3; length: 15; DNA: TGTGCCAGCAGCTTGCGGGGGCCCCGCACAGATACGCAGTATTTT; CDR3: CASSLRGPRTDTQYF
size: NA; V: TRBV7-2; D: TRBD2; J: TRBJ2-1; length: 17; DNA: TGTGCCAGCAGCTTAGGCCCGTCTAGCGGGGGGGCGGGTGAGCAGTTCTTC; CDR3: CASSLGPSSGGAGEQFF
size: NA; V: TRBV2; D: NA; J: TRBJ2-7; length: 13; DNA: TGTGCCAGCGGTGGCCAGGTTTACTACGAGCAGTACTTC; CDR3: CASGGQVYYEQYF
size: NA; V: TRBV19; D: TRBD2; J: TRBJ2-3; length: 15; DNA: TGTGCCAGTAGTTCTCTAGCGGGATTCACAGATACGCAGTATTTT; CDR3: CASSSLAGFTDTQYF
size: NA; V: TRBV19; D: TRBD1; J: TRBJ2-7; length: 14; DNA: TGTGCCAGTACCCCGGGACAGGGGTCCTACGAGCAGTACTTC; CDR3: CASTPGQGSYEQYF
size: once; V: TRBV29-1; D: NA; J: TRBJ2-1; length: 17; DNA: TGCAGCACCCCAGGTAGGGGGGCTAGCGGTTCTAACAATGAGCAGTTCTTC; CDR3: CSTPGRGASGSNNEQFF
size: NA; V: TRBV25-1; D: NA; J: TRBJ2-4; length: 15; DNA: TGTGCCAGCAGTGATTATACAGGAGCCAAAAACATTCAGTACTTC; CDR3: CASSDYTGAKNIQYF
size: NA; V: TRBV19; D: TRBD1; J: TRBJ1-2; length: 13; DNA: TGTGCCAGTAGTATACGGACAGGGAATGGCTACACCTTC; CDR3: CASSIRTGNGYTF
size: once; V: TRBV6-5; D: TRBD2; J: TRBJ2-1; length: 13; DNA: TGTGTCAGCGGGGCCCCTAGCGACAATGAGCAGTTCTTC; CDR3: CVSGAPSDNEQFF
size: NA; V: TRBV4-1; D: TRBD2; J: TRBJ2-3; length: 17; DNA: TGCGCCAGCAGCCAAGATTCGTCTAGCGGGGGCACAGATACGCAGTATTTT; CDR3: CASSQDSSSGGTDTQYF
size: few; V: TRBV30; D: NA; J: TRBJ1-2; length: 14; DNA: TGTGCCTCCTCAAGGCCAGGCCGGAACTATGGCTACACCTTC; CDR3: CASSRPGRNYGYTF
size: NA; V: TRBV25-1; D: NA; J: TRBJ1-4; length: 18; DNA: TGTGCCAGCAGTGATGCCCTAGGGGTAAGTGTAACTAATGAAAAACTGTTTTTT; CDR3: CASSDALGVSVTNEKLFF
size: NA; V: TRBV7-9; D: TRBD1; J: TRBJ1-6; length: 15; DNA: TGTGCCAGCAGCTACGGACAGGGGCGGGATTCACCCCTCCACTTT; CDR3: CASSYGQGRDSPLHF